Below, 12 T cell receptor beta chains from the same sample are listed, as sequenced in a study of T-cell memory formation after mild COVID-19. MiXCR, applied by TCRdb to the 5' RACE reads, yields one record per CDR3 protein. The sample has about 390,000 distinct CDR3 sequences; more than 20% are singletons. Sequenced input: PBMCs or a T cell subset sorted from them (not recorded which). The receptors were sampled from an adult woman who had mild COVID-19 (a few samples of this study predate the infection). Cell type and time point are not known.

The chain has TRBV7-3 and TRBJ2-7, with D possibly TRBD2 on 5 matching bases. V shed 2 bases and J shed 5 bases, with 19 bases lying between them. Germline loops: CDR1 SGHTA, CDR2 FQGTGA. The CDR3 consists of 16 residues. This CDR3 is CASSLGPGNRRDEQYF. CDR3 bases: TGTGCCAGCAGCTTAGGCCCGGGAAACCGAAGAGACGAGCAGTACTTC.

This clonotype was seen more than once but under ten times. The chain recombines TRBV5-1 with TRBJ2-7; possibly TRBD2 for D (6 bases). Trimming pared 3 bases from V and 4 bases from J, leaving 20 bases between. The CDR3 totals 16 residues. CDR1 SGHRS and CDR2 YFSETQ come from the germline V gene. CDR3 DNA: TGCGCCAGCAGCTGGGTCGGGACGGGGGACCTTTACGAGCAGTACTTC. Amino acid sequence: CASSWVGTGDLYEQYF. The full variable domain, completed using reference TRBV5-1 and TRBJ2-7, is KAGVTQTPRYLIKTRGQQVTLSCSPISGHRSVSWYQQTPGQGLQFLFEYFSETQRNKGNFPGRFSGRQFSNSRSEMNVSTLELGDSALYLCASSWVGTGDLYEQYFGPGTRLTVT.

This clonotype has at least ten counts. The rearrangement uses TRBV5-1 and TRBJ1-5; 7 nucleotides agree with TRBD1. V lost 2 bases, J lost 5 bases, and 13 bases stayed unmatched. The germline CDR1 and CDR2 sequences are SGHRS and YFSETQ. This CDR3 is built from 17 residues. The DNA for the CDR3 is TGCGCCAGCAGCTTCGAAAACGACAGGGTCGGAGATCAGCCCCAGCATTTT. This gives the protein CASSFENDRVGDQPQHF. Full variable domain (rest looked up from reference TRBV5-1 and TRBJ1-5): KAGVTQTPRYLIKTRGQQVTLSCSPISGHRSVSWYQQTPGQGLQFLFEYFSETQRNKGNFPGRFSGRQFSNSRSEMNVSTLELGDSALYLCASSFENDRVGDQPQHFGDGTRLSIL.

This chain connects TRBV3-1 to TRBJ1-3; 8 bases fit TRBD1. CDR1 is LGHDT, CDR2 YNNKEL, per germline (reference sequence). The CDR3 is made up of 15 amino acids. With 3 bases clipped from V and 2 bases from J, the junction kept 3 bases outside the gene matches. The CDR3 DNA reads TGTGCCAGCAGCCACCAGGGGGCTGCTGGAAACACCATATATTTT. Translating it yields CASSHQGAAGNTIYF. The entire variable domain, with the rest obtained from reference TRBV3-1 and TRBJ1-3, is as follows: DTAVSQTPKYLVTQMGNDKSIKCEQNLGHDTMYWYKQDSKKFLKIMFSYNNKELIINETVPNRFSPKSPDKAHLNLHINSLELGDSAVYFCASSHQGAAGNTIYFGEGSWLTVV.

This clonotype came up a few times. This chain connects TRBV20-1 to TRBJ2-3; the D call may be TRBD1 or TRBD2 (5 bases each). The CDR3 sequence is 14 residues long. The germline V gene has CDR1 DFQATT and CDR2 SNEGSKA (reference sequence). V was pared by 6 bases and J by 9 bases, with 22 bases between. The CDR3 DNA is TGCAGTGCCGCGTACTCGGGGCGGGCACCCACGCAGTATTTT. This translates into CSAAYSGRAPTQYF.

The table lists this clonotype with many counts. As DNA, the CDR3 is TGTGCCAGCAGCTCCTTCTACCGGGTGGGCACTGAAGCTTTCTTT. Amino acids: CASSSFYRVGTEAFF. This chain uses TRBV3-1 with TRBJ1-1, with no clear D. V was clipped by 5 bases and J by 4 bases, with 17 bases between them. Germline V gene lookup returns CDR1 LGHDT and CDR2 YNNKEL (reference sequence). The CDR3 length is 15 residues.

The V call is TRBV5-1, the J call TRBJ2-1; tentative D call: TRBD2 (5 bases). CDR1 is SGHRS and CDR2 is YFSETQ in the germline V gene. V was clipped by 4 bases and J by 6 bases, with 11 bases between them. The CDR3 runs to 13 residues. DNA of the CDR3: TGCGCCAGCAGCCCCTGGACTGGCAATGAGCAGTTCTTC. Translated, it gives CASSPWTGNEQFF.

V is TRBV6-6 and J is TRBJ2-5, with D possibly being TRBD2 (5 bases). The CDR3 is 14 residues long. Per the germline V gene, CDR1 is MNHNY and CDR2 is SVGAGI (reference sequence). Trimming took off 5 bases at V and 1 base at J, with 11 bases between the two ends. CDR3 nucleotide sequence: TGTGCCAGCAGTGCCCCGGGGTCCCAAGAGACCCAGTACTTC. It specifies CASSAPGSQETQYF.

This clonotype occurred a few times. CDR3 coding DNA: TGTGCTAGTGGTTTGGTACAGGGGTCCCACAATGAGCAGTTCTTC. Encoded protein: CASGLVQGSHNEQFF. The chain uses TRBV12-5 and TRBJ2-1; TRBD1 matches 7 bases. CDR1 is LGHNT, CDR2 FRNRAP, per germline. The CDR3 contains 15 residues. The J segment lost 5 bases and the V segment lost 0 bases, leaving 4 bases of the junction unmatched.

The V call is TRBV5-1, the J call TRBJ2-3, with TRBD2 matching over 9 bases. Unmatched junction bases numbered 7, after V lost 0 bases and J lost 2 bases. Germline V gene data show CDR1 as SGHRS and CDR2 as YFSETQ. The CDR3 contains 17 residues. CDR3 bases: TGCGCCAGCAGCTTGGCCAAGACTAGCGGCTCCACAGATACGCAGTATTTT. It codes for CASSLAKTSGSTDTQYF.

This clonotype was seen only a few times. The chain carries TRBV29-1 and TRBJ2-7; 8 bases align to TRBD1. The CDR3 has 13 residues. Germline CDR1 SQVTM, CDR2 ANQGSEA. With V trimmed by 7 bases and J by 1 base, 6 bases remained unmatched. In DNA, the CDR3 is TGCAGCGCCGGGGACAGGACTTCCTACGAGCAGTACTTC. This gives the protein CSAGDRTSYEQYF.

For this clonotype: Relative to the germline gene, one junction end is altered; a read error may explain this. This chain joins TRBV6-2 or TRBV6-3 and TRBJ2-1; D not resolved. Per the germline V gene, CDR1 is MNHEY and CDR2 is SVGEGT. The CDR3 extends over 14 amino acids. CDR3 sequence (DNA): TGTGCCAGCAGTTATTCGGCAAAAGTGACTCCAATCGCCTTC. This codes for CASSYSAKVTPIAF.